This T cell receptor beta chain was sequenced for a study of regulatory T cells in long-lasting Graves disease. The time point here: newly diagnosed GD, antithyroid drugs for less than 3 months. Construction of the TCR library relied on RNA isolated from PBMCs. The EDTA tubes were filled with around 8.1 milliliters of drawn peripheral blood. This clonotype was seen a few times. TCR beta libraries were built with iRepertoire HTBI primers and Arm-PCR of CDR3 regions. Per the authors' pipeline: Sample data revealed about 62 TRBV and roughly 13 TRBJ segments. TCRdb redid the calling of the multiplex PCR reads with MiXCR, one entry per CDR3 protein. The V and J calls and clone size are TCRdb's, not the authors'. Of over 500,000 distinct CDR3 sequences listed, approximately 15% are singletons. The CDR3 length is 17 residues. Germline V CDR1 and CDR2: DFQATT, SNEGSKA (reference sequence). The V and J ends lost 0 bases and 0 bases respectively, with 16 bases between them.

These data were also filed under a second study, of T cells in Graves' hyperthyroidism and ophthalmopathy. Turning to that study: Clinical symptoms, serum thyroxine and TRAb, thyroid ultrasound and orbital computed tomography were used for the diagnoses.

V usage is TRBV20-1 and J usage is TRBJ2-3; perhaps TRBD2 as D (6 bases). This sequence was found in a woman under 40 with Graves disease. The specimen comprised peripheral blood mononuclear cells (PBMCs), sampled at new diagnosis, from a patient treated with antithyroid drugs. The CDR3 loop is CSARDLFAGSSTDTQYF. The CDR3 DNA sequence: TGCAGTGCTAGAGATTTGTTTGCGGGGTCTAGCACAGATACGCAGTATTTT.